This entry lists 6 T cell receptor beta chains sequenced from one sample in a study of T cells in narcolepsy. The method was immunoSEQ multiplex PCR; TCRdb's version includes in-frame clones alone and lacks a portion of them. The table includes tens of thousands of clones, less than 90% detected once. Specimen: memory (CD45RA-) CD4+ T cells from blood. The receptors were sampled from a human donor in good health.

This clone was seen a single time. The V and J genes are TRBV7-2 and TRBJ2-5, with a weak D call TRBD2 (5 bases). The V gene lost 2 bases and the J gene lost 1 base, with 8 bases spanning the gap. This CDR3 has 14 residues. The V gene's germline CDR1 is SGHTA and CDR2 FQGNSA. CDR3 sequence (DNA): TGTGCCAGCAGCTTACAGCTAGCCCAAGAGACCCAGTACTTC. Amino acids: CASSLQLAQETQYF.

The chain uses TRBV5-1 and TRBJ2-3; perhaps TRBD2 as D (6 bases). This CDR3 region has 16 residues. The V end lost 0 bases, the J end lost 7 bases, and 18 bases lay between the germline ends. CDR1 and CDR2 from the germline V gene are SGHRS and YFSETQ. DNA of the CDR3: TGCGCCAGCAGCTTGGCTCCCCTATGGGGGGATAATACGCAGTATTTT. Protein sequence: CASSLAPLWGDNTQYF.

This chain connects TRBV29-1 to TRBJ1-2, with D tentatively TRBD1 (6 bases). The CDR3 loop spans 15 amino acids. From germline, CDR1 is SQVTM and CDR2 ANQGSEA. V lost 4 bases and J 5 bases, leaving 20 bases between the germline ends. The CDR3, as DNA: TGCAGCGTTGGGGCCGAAACAGGGACGGGGTATGGCTACACCTTC. Its translation: CSVGAETGTGYGYTF.

V and J are TRBV4-3 and TRBJ2-1; tentative D call: TRBD2 (5 bases). Germline V gene sequence: CDR1 LGHNA, CDR2 YSLEER. The CDR3 has 14 residues. V lost 0 bases, J lost 6 bases, and 9 bases lay in between. The CDR3 nucleotides read TGCGCCAGCAGCCAAGATCGTCGGGGCAATGAGCAGTTCTTC. Encoded protein: CASSQDRRGNEQFF.

This chain connects TRBV29-1 to TRBJ2-7; D ambiguous. This CDR3 contains 12 residues. The V end was cut by 7 bases, the J end by 3 bases, with 13 bases between. From germline, CDR1 is SQVTM and CDR2 ANQGSEA. In nucleotides, the CDR3 is TGCAGCGGCGGCCACGGCGTCTACGAGCAGTACTTC. It translates to CSGGHGVYEQYF.

The V and J genes are TRBV5-1 and TRBJ1-1, with TRBD1 matching 7 bases. Germline values: CDR1 SGHRS, CDR2 YFSETQ. J lost 0 bases, V lost 4 bases, and 12 bases had no gene match. The CDR3 is made up of 17 amino acids. CDR3 protein: CASSLGPGTVLNTEAFF. The CDR3 DNA sequence: TGCGCCAGCAGCCTGGGTCCCGGGACAGTCTTGAACACTGAAGCTTTCTTT.